One and the same sample provided the 17 T cell receptor beta chains below, sequenced in a study of blood T cells in healthy people across ages. A second about 7 to 12 cycle PCR used barcoded and J-beta primers. Using its own MiXCR run on the 5' RACE reads, TCRdb lists one record per CDR3 protein. The sample holds 600,000 to 1,000,000 distinct CDR3 sequences, roughly 25% seen once. These same records also appear under a second study, on T cells of mothers and their children.

The sequenced material came from blood. The receptor source for this set is a boy aged 5-17 years in good health.

The sample holds many counts of this clonotype. The chain uses TRBV7-2 and TRBJ2-2; unclear D gene. Germline V gives CDR1 SGHTA, CDR2 FQGNSA. The ends were cut back, 0 bases at V and 6 bases at J, with 8 bases in the middle. This CDR3 is built from 14 residues. CDR3 residues: CASSLAPNPGELFF. The DNA of the CDR3 is TGTGCCAGCAGCTTAGCCCCTAATCCCGGGGAGCTGTTTTTT.

V gene TRBV28 combines with J gene TRBJ1-2; 9 bases line up with TRBD1. Germline loops: CDR1 MDHEN, CDR2 SYDVKM. The CDR3 extends over 16 amino acids. Trimming at V came to 7 bases and at J to 3 bases, leaving 12 bases not matched to a gene. The CDR3 nucleotides are TGTGCCAGCACCGAACCGGGACAGGGTGAACACTATGGCTACACCTTC. It translates to CASTEPGQGEHYGYTF.

This clonotype was observed many times. This chain connects TRBV20-1 to TRBJ2-2, with 7 bases lining up with TRBD2. The CDR3 consists of 15 residues. The ends lost 7 bases at V and 5 bases at J; junction bases unmatched: 13. Per the germline V gene, CDR1 is DFQATT and CDR2 is SNEGSKA (reference sequence). The CDR3 DNA is TGCAGTGTACAACGGGGCGGGAGAGAGACCGGGGAGCTGTTTTTT. Protein sequence: CSVQRGGRETGELFF.

This clonotype turned up a few times. The chain links TRBV5-1 to TRBJ2-1; 10 nucleotides align to TRBD1. The better agreement between TRBJ2-5 and the DNA end casts doubt on the J call. The CDR3 totals 15 residues. Germline V lookup: CDR1 SGHRS, CDR2 YFSETQ. CDR3 bases: TGCGCCAGCAGCGGTGGGGACAGGGGTCCAGAGACCCAGTACTTC. Its protein is CASSGGDRGPETQYF.

The rearrangement joins TRBV2 to TRBJ2-5; 10 bases align to TRBD1. Near its end, the DNA agrees better with TRBJ2-1, so the J call may be wrong. The germline V gene has CDR1 SNHLY and CDR2 FYNNEI. CDR3 length equals 13 residues. This CDR3 reads CASSPRDRGQQFF. The CDR3 coding sequence is TGTGCCAGCAGCCCCCGGGACAGGGGTCAGCAGTTCTTC.

This clonotype was found a few times. The rearrangement joins TRBV5-1 to TRBJ2-2, with D unresolved. Deletions cut 4 bases from V and 5 bases from J, with 9 bases between. The CDR3 spans 13 residues. The germline V gene has CDR1 SGHRS and CDR2 YFSETQ. The DNA of the CDR3 is TGCGCCAGCAGCCCGCCAGTTACCGGGGAGCTGTTTTTT. It specifies CASSPPVTGELFF.

In its sample, this clonotype was seen a few times. The chain joins TRBV4-3 to TRBJ2-4, with a tentative D call TRBD1 (5 bases). The CDR3 runs 13 residues. Deletions cut 0 bases from V and 13 bases from J, with 13 bases between. The germline V gene encodes CDR1 LGHNA and CDR2 YSLEER. CDR3 DNA: TGCGCCAGCAGCCAAGATTGGGGCAGGCTACAGTACTTC. Translation: CASSQDWGRLQYF.

V and J are TRBV7-2 and TRBJ2-4; weak D call: TRBD1 (6 bases). The CDR3 length is 17 residues. CDR1 and CDR2 (germline): SGHTA, FQGNSA. Trimming stripped 5 bases from V and 0 bases from J, with 17 bases between. The CDR3 DNA reads as TGTGCCAGCAGCCTGGGGGCAGAATTGTTAGCCAAAAACATTCAGTACTTC. Its translation: CASSLGAELLAKNIQYF.

V gene TRBV7-3 combines with J gene TRBJ1-1; D call uncertain. Trimming cost V 3 bases and J 4 bases, with 9 bases left between them. This CDR3 contains 13 residues. The germline gives CDR1 SGHTA, CDR2 FQGTGA. CDR3 coding DNA: TGTGCCAGCAGCTTGACGGTAATCACTGAAGCTTTCTTT. Its protein is CASSLTVITEAFF.

The V gene is TRBV6-6, the J gene TRBJ2-4, with a tentative D call TRBD1 (5 bases). Trimming cost V 7 bases and J 2 bases, with 12 bases left between them. The germline gives CDR1 MNHNY, CDR2 SVGAGI (reference sequence). This CDR3 comprises 14 residues. The DNA of the CDR3 is TGTGCCAGCACCTCTGGGGCTTCCAAAAACATTCAGTACTTC. Protein sequence: CASTSGASKNIQYF.

This clonotype was seen more than once but under ten times. This chain links TRBV7-2 with TRBJ2-5; maybe TRBD2 (5 bases). In germline, CDR1 is SGHTA, CDR2 FQGNSA. CDR3 length equals 13 residues. V lost 1 base, J lost 13 bases, and 16 bases lay in between. CDR3 DNA: TGTGCCAGCAGCTTAGAAGGAGGACGAGAGCGGTACTTC. It is translated as CASSLEGGRERYF.

This clonotype was recorded a few times. The chain uses TRBV4-3 and TRBJ1-1; D not certain. V was clipped by 1 base and J by 1 base, with 10 bases between them. This CDR3 region has 15 residues. Germline-derived CDR1 and CDR2 are LGHNA and YSLEER. The CDR3 DNA reads as TGCGCCAGCAGCCAAGCGAAAACAACGAACACTGAAGCTTTCTTT. It specifies CASSQAKTTNTEAFF.

This clonotype appeared a few times. V gene TRBV19 combines with J gene TRBJ2-1; unclear D gene. The V end lost 0 bases, the J end lost 3 bases, and 6 bases lay between the germline ends. The CDR3 is 14 residues long. Germline lookup yields CDR1 LNHDA and CDR2 SQIVND (reference sequence). The CDR3 region has the DNA TGTGCCAGTAGTATAGAGGGCGGCTACAATGAGCAGTTCTTC. It specifies CASSIEGGYNEQFF.

The chain joins TRBV6-6 to TRBJ1-5, with D tentatively TRBD1 (5 bases). The CDR3 has 15 amino acids. Germline CDR1 MNHNY, CDR2 SVGAGI (reference sequence). V gave up 5 bases and J gave up 1 base, with 12 bases separating them. The CDR3 sequence is CASSLGTSSNQPQHF. CDR3 DNA: TGTGCCAGCAGTCTTGGGACCTCGAGCAATCAGCCCCAGCATTTT.

CDR3 DNA: TGTGCCAGCAGCGAGACTAGCGGGAGTGGGGGCGAGCAGTTCTTC. Amino acid sequence: CASSETSGSGGEQFF. The rearrangement uses TRBV7-9 and TRBJ2-1; 12 bases match TRBD2. The CDR3 has 15 amino acids. Germline assignment: CDR1 SEHNR and CDR2 FQNEAQ (reference sequence). With 5 bases clipped from V and 10 bases from J, the junction kept 9 bases outside the gene matches.

This clonotype has more than one count but fewer than ten. The chain joins TRBV9 to TRBJ2-7; either TRBD1 or TRBD2 may fit D (6 bases each). Trimming took 4 bases from V and 4 from J, leaving 18 bases between them. This CDR3 is built from 15 residues. Germline CDR1 SGDLS, CDR2 YYNGEE. This CDR3 is CASSTGAGNLYEQYF. CDR3 DNA: TGTGCCAGCAGCACGGGGGCAGGGAACTTGTACGAGCAGTACTTC.

The rearrangement links TRBV20-1 to TRBJ1-1, with TRBD1 identical over 9 bases. Trimming removed 6 bases from V and 5 bases from J; junction bases left unmatched: 13. CDR3 length: 15 amino acids. In germline, CDR1 is DFQATT, CDR2 SNEGSKA (reference sequence). CDR3 coding DNA: TGCAGTGCCGGCAACAGGGGGCGGGCTGAAACTGAAGCTTTCTTT. Amino acid sequence: CSAGNRGRAETEAFF.